The clone carrying this T cell receptor (beta chain) has ten or more counts. The antigen is unknown. This sample stems from a study of T cells after yellow fever vaccination. The study, taken as a whole, reports: There was a small share of clonotypes that showed up in both the CD4 and CD8 compartments.

Universal primer sites and UMIs were introduced during 5'RACE template-switching synthesis of TCR cDNA. TCRdb itself ran the 5' RACE reads through MiXCR, one entry per CDR3 protein. Counted here are 150,000 or so distinct CDR3 sequences, around 7.3% occurring once; the ten biggest clones make up roughly 2.5%. The sequencing here drew on CD4+ T cells sorted from PBMCs, taken 5 days after the first yellow fever vaccination. This TCR was recovered from a young man who received the YFV17D yellow fever vaccine.

The CDR3 protein is CASSSPAGNTDTQYF. CDR3 coding DNA: TGTGCCAGCAGTTCCCCGGCGGGGAACACAGATACGCAGTATTTT. This chain joins TRBV27 and TRBJ2-3; a possible D gene is TRBD2 (6 bases). Per germline, CDR1 MNHEY and CDR2 SMNVEV (reference sequence). The CDR3 loop spans 15 amino acids. V lost 4 bases to trimming and J lost 2 bases, with 13 bases between them.